This record looks at one T cell receptor beta chain sequence and its context. Antigen: not known. The junction does not match germline at one end; this may be a read error. BIOMED2 TRB-A/B primer pools were used in multiplex TRB PCR. TCRdb re-analysed the multiplex PCR reads in MiXCR, keeping a single row per CDR3 protein. Found here are over 10,000 distinct CDR3 sequences, more than 25% of them singletons; the top ten hold approximately 30%. These data originate in a study of T and B cells in COVID-19 patients. Per germline, CDR1 SGHAT and CDR2 FQNNGV. This CDR3 has 14 amino acids. Blood genomic DNA input for TRB amplification was 250-500 ng. Whole-study findings and limits: Highly clonal in active COVID-19, TRB repertoires exceeded healthy-donor diversity and richness at recovery.

The chain joins TRBV11-2 to TRBJ2-7; 10 bases are a match to TRBD2. This receptor was identified in a human donor who had recovered from COVID-19. The sample was blood. The CDR3 nucleotides read TGTGCCAGCACCTCATGGAGCGGGAGGGCCCCGTCCCGCTTC. Its translation is CASTSWSGRAPSRF.